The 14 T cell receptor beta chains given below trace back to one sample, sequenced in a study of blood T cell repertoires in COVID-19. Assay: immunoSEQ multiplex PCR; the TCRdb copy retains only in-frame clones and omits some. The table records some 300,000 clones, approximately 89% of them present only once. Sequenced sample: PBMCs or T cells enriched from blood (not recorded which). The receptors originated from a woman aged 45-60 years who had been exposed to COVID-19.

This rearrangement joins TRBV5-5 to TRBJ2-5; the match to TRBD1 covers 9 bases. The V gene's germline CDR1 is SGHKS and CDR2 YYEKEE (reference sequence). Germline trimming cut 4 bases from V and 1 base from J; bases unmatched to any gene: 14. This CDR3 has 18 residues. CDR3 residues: CASSPAGTGSILQETQYF. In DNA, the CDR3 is TGTGCCAGCAGCCCCGCCGGGACAGGGTCCATCCTCCAAGAGACCCAGTACTTC.

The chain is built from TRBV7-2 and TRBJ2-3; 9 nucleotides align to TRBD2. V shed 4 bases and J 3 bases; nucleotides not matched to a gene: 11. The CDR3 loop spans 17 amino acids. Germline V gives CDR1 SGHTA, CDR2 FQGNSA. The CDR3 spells CASSSNSGGRLTDTQYF. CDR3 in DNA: TGTGCCAGCAGCTCAAACAGCGGGGGGCGCTTAACAGATACGCAGTATTTT.

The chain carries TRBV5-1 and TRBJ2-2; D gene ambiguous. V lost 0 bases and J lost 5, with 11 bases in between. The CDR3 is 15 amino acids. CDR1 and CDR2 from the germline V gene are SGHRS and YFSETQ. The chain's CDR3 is CASSLDWYVTGELFF. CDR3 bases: TGCGCCAGCAGCTTGGACTGGTACGTTACCGGGGAGCTGTTTTTT. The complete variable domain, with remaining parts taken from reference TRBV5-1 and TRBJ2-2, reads KAGVTQTPRYLIKTRGQQVTLSCSPISGHRSVSWYQQTPGQGLQFLFEYFSETQRNKGNFPGRFSGRQFSNSRSEMNVSTLELGDSALYLCASSLDWYVTGELFFGEGSRLTVL.

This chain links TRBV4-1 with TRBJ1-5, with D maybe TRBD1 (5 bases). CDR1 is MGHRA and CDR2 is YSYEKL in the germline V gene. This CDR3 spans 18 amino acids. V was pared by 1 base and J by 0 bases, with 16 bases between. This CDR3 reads CASSQGSQGYYSNQPQHF. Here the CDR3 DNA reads TGCGCCAGCAGCCAAGGTTCGCAGGGCTACTATAGCAATCAGCCCCAGCATTTT.

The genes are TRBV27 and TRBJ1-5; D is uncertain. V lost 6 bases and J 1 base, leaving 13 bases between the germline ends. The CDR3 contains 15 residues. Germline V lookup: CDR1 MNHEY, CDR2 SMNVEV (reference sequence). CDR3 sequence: CASSGLPASNQPQHF. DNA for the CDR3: TGTGCCAGCAGCGGACTCCCGGCGAGCAATCAGCCCCAGCATTTT.

The DNA for the CDR3 is TGTGCCAGCAGCCACGGGACAGGGGGTTGGAACGAGCAGTACTTC. Its translation is CASSHGTGGWNEQYF. The V call is TRBV7-9, the J call TRBJ2-7, with 11 bases aligning to TRBD1. The length of the CDR3 is 15 residues. Per germline, CDR1 SEHNR and CDR2 FQNEAQ (reference sequence). With 5 bases clipped from V and 5 bases from J, the junction kept 8 bases outside the gene matches.

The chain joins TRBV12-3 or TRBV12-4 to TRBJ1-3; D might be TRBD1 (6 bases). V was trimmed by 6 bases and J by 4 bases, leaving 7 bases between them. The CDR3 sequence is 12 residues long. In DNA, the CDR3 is TGTGCCAGCAGAGGGACAGGAAACACCATATATTTT. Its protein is CASRGTGNTIYF.

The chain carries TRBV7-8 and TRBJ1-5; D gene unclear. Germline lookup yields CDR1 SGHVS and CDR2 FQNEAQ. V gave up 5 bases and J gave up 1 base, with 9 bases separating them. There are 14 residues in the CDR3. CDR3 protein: CASSGPGSNQPQHF. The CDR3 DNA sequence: TGTGCCAGCAGCGGCCCAGGCAGCAATCAGCCCCAGCATTTT.

The CDR3 loop reads CASSAVTGGFLVQPQHF. CDR3 DNA: TGTGCCAGCAGCGCGGTGACAGGGGGGTTTCTTGTTCAGCCCCAGCATTTT. The J gene is TRBJ1-5, the V gene TRBV28; 9 nucleotides line up with TRBD1. Germline V gene sequence: CDR1 MDHEN, CDR2 SYDVKM. V dropped 6 bases and J dropped 6; count of bases not matched to a gene: 15. The CDR3 is made up of 17 amino acids.

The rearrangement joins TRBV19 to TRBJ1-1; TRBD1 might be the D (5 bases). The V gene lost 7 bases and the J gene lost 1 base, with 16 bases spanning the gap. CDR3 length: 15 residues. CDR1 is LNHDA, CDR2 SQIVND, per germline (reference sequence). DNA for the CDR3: TGTGCCAGTACCCCGAGGGCCGGGGGGAACACTGAAGCTTTCTTT. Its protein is CASTPRAGGNTEAFF.

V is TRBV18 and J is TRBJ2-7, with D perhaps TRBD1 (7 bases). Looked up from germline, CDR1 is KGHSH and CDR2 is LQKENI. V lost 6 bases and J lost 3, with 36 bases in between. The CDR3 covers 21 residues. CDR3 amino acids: CASSRIPQGGSGGPKDYEQYF. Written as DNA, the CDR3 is TGTGCCAGCTCGCGCATCCCCCAAGGAGGGTCAGGGGGACCCAAGGACTACGAGCAGTACTTC.

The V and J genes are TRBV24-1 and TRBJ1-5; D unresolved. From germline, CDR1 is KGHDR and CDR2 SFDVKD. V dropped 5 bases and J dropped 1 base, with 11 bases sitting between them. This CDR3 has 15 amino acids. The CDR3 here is CATSADGVSNQPQHF. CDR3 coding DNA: TGTGCCACCAGTGCCGATGGAGTCAGCAATCAGCCCCAGCATTTT.

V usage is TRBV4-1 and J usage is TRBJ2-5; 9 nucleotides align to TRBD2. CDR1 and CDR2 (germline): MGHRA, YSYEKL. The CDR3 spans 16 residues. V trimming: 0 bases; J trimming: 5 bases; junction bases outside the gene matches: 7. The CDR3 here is CASSQDLTSGRETQYF. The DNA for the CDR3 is TGCGCCAGCAGCCAAGATTTAACTAGCGGGCGGGAGACCCAGTACTTC.

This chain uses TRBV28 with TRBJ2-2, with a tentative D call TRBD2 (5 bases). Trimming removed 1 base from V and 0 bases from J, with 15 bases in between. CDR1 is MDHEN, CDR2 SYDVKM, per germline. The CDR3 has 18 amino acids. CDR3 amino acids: CASSLSFLGISNTGELFF. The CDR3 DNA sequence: TGTGCCAGCAGTTTATCATTCCTCGGGATCTCGAACACCGGGGAGCTGTTTTTT.